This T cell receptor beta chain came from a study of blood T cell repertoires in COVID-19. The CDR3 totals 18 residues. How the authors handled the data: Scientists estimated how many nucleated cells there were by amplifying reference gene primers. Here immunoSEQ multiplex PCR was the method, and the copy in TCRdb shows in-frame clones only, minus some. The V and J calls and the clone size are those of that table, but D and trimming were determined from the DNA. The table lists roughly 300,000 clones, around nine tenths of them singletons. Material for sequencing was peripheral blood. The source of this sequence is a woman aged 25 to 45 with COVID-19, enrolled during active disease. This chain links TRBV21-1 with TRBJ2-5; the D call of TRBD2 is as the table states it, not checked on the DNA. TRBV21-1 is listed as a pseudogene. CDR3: CASSKAPPAGGPQETQYF. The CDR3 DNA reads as TGTGCCAGCAGCAAAGCGCCCCCCGCGGGGGGCCCCCAAGAGACCCAGTACTTC.